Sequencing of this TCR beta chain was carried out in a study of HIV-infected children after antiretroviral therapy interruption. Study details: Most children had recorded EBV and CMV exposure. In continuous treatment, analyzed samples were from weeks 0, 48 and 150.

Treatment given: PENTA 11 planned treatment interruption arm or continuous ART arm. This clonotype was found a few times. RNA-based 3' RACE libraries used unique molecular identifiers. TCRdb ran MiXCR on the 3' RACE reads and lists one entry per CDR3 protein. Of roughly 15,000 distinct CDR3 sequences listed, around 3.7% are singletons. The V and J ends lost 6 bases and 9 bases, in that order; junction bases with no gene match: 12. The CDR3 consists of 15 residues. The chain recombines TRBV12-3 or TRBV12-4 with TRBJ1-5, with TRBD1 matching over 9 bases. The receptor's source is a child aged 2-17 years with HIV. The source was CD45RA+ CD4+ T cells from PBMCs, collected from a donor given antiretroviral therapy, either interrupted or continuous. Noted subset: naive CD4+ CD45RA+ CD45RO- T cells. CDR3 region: CASRGGTGYSGPQHF. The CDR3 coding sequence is TGTGCCAGCAGGGGGGGGACAGGGTATAGTGGGCCCCAGCATTTT.